This is a list of T cell receptor beta chains from one sample in a study of T cell responses to AZD1222 COVID-19 vaccine. TCRdb keeps only in-frame clones here, not all; method: immunoSEQ multiplex PCR. The data contain approximately 50,000 clones, over 65% of them singletons. The specimen comprised peripheral blood, sampled on day 0 of AZD1222 vaccination. The receptor set was obtained from an adult in good health. The CDR3 runs from the conserved cysteine through the conserved F or W. The order of the fields is CDR3 protein, J gene, V gene.

CASSPDRATGNTIYF	TRBJ1-3	TRBV6-5
CASSGLAGSLTGELFF	TRBJ2-2	TRBV14
CASSSRPAYEQYF	TRBJ2-7	TRBV4-1
CASSIDRDSPLHF	TRBJ1-6	TRBV11-2
CASRDSSSYNSPLHF	TRBJ1-6	TRBV6-1
CASSESYRERNGYTF	TRBJ1-2	TRBV6-1
CASSFQLNTEAFF	TRBJ1-1	TRBV5-5
CASSLGTNPVQPQHF	TRBJ1-5	TRBV7-9
CASSQALAGNEQFF	TRBJ2-1	TRBV14
CASSATIYQETQYF	TRBJ2-5	TRBV9
CASSSRNRYEQYF	TRBJ2-7	TRBV28
CASSLDGTENSPLHF	TRBJ1-6	TRBV5-1
CASTMGRYYGYTF	TRBJ1-2	TRBV7-2
CASSLATTFF	TRBJ1-1	TRBV5-8
CASSGQGHTEAFF	TRBJ1-1	TRBV7-9
CATLGRSPYNEQFF	TRBJ2-1	TRBV3-1/TRBV3-2
CASSSLGGGTDQPQHF	TRBJ1-5	TRBV18
CASRRTSGGARETQYF	TRBJ2-5	TRBV2
CASSIAGGPYTEAFF	TRBJ1-1	TRBV19
CASSFEDRSSYNEQFF	TRBJ2-1	TRBV9
CASSSKGQGELFF	TRBJ2-2	TRBV7-9
CASSHRDSQETQYF	TRBJ2-5	TRBV11-3
CASSIASRGHYGYTF	TRBJ1-2	TRBV19
CASSFKRGNQPQHF	TRBJ1-5	TRBV28
CASLRQGSSYEQYF	TRBJ2-7	TRBV2
CASSTTGTGTGYEQYF	TRBJ2-7	TRBV28
CASSLGLYNEQFF	TRBJ2-1	TRBV2
CSTSEGDYGYTF	TRBJ1-2	TRBV29-1
CASSLLTGRSYNEQFF	TRBJ2-1	TRBV11-2
CASSLLEGNQPQHF	TRBJ1-5	TRBV28
CATLLGLNYGYTF	TRBJ1-2	TRBV28
CASSPGTARYGYTF	TRBJ1-2	TRBV28
CASSRGGQSSYNEQFF	TRBJ2-1	TRBV28
CASSSSGIHGLFF	TRBJ2-2	TRBV11-2
CATSRDSQEGQYF	TRBJ2-4	TRBV15
CASSPGRGGQNTEAFF	TRBJ1-1	TRBV18
CASSLPGYYHEQYF	TRBJ2-7	TRBV11-1
CASSPRDRGGETQYF	TRBJ2-5	TRBV5-8
CASRPQVSSYNEQFF	TRBJ2-1	TRBV19
CASSSGQDYGYTF	TRBJ1-2	TRBV6-5
CASSANHGVNQPQHF	TRBJ1-5	TRBV19
CASSQGTNTEAFF	TRBJ1-1	TRBV18
CASSPQGLPYEQYF	TRBJ2-7	TRBV27
CASSYRGGRVETQYF	TRBJ2-5	TRBV28
CASTPSAARSYNEQFF	TRBJ2-1	TRBV19
CASSEAPGRNNQPQHF	TRBJ1-5	TRBV6-1
CASSSVNSPLHF	TRBJ1-6	TRBV28
CASRGGQGSYGYTF	TRBJ1-2	TRBV28